The rows below give T cell receptor beta chains drawn from one sample of a study of graft-versus-host responses after intestinal transplantation. Libraries were prepared by immunoSEQ multiplex PCR; TCRdb keeps only in-frame clonotypes and omits some of them. The table lists tens of thousands of clones, approximately 95% of them singletons. Their specific antigens are unknown. Sequencing was performed on unstimulated CD8+ T cells sorted from spleen or lymph node cells, taken before intestinal transplant. The receptor source for this set is a human donor who received an intestinal transplant. The CDR3 runs from the conserved cysteine through the conserved F or W. D genes are given only for firm matches. Size is omitted from some rows. Given values are once, few, many or a class for expanded clones.

D	V	size	J	DNA	CDR3
TRBD2	TRBV6-1	few	TRBJ2-7	TGTGCCAGCAGTGAGGGGACTAGCGGGATCTACGAGCAGTACTTC	CASSEGTSGIYEQYF
TRBD2	TRBV9	NA	TRBJ2-3	TGTGCCAGCAGCGGAGGGAGGGCCAGGGATCGTACAGATACGCAGTATTTT	CASSGGRARDRTDTQYF
TRBD2	TRBV13	NA	TRBJ2-2	TGTGCCAGCAGCTTCGGGAGGGACACCGGGGAGCTGTTTTTT	CASSFGRDTGELFF
NA	TRBV10-2	NA	TRBJ2-7	TGCGCCAGCAGTGAGCCCCCTCAGGGGACCTACGAGCAGTACTTC	CASSEPPQGTYEQYF
NA	TRBV4-3	NA	TRBJ1-1	TGCGCCAGCAGCCAAGATCGGGCAGGGCGCCTCGGCACTGAAGCTTTCTTT	CASSQDRAGRLGTEAFF
TRBD1	TRBV19	NA	TRBJ1-2	TGTGCCAGTAGAACCGGGACAGTTTATGGCTACACCTTC	CASRTGTVYGYTF
NA	TRBV27	NA	TRBJ1-5	TGTGCCAGCAGTTCGGTGGCAGGATATAGCAATCAGCCCCAGCATTTT	CASSSVAGYSNQPQHF
NA	TRBV19	NA	TRBJ1-6	TGTGCCAGTACCAATGGACAGCCTAATTCACCCCTCCACTTT	CASTNGQPNSPLHF
TRBD1	TRBV19	NA	TRBJ1-5	TGTGCCAGTAGTATACCGAATCACGGGACAGTCCCACAAGGTTGGCCCCAGCATTTT	CASSIPNHGTVPQGWPQHF
TRBD2	TRBV4-1	NA	TRBJ2-7	TGCGCCACTACGAAGCGGGAGGGCATGGGCTACGAGCAGTACTTC	CATTKREGMGYEQYF
NA	TRBV5-6	NA	TRBJ1-2	TGTGCCAGCAGACCAGGGGCCGCTCTAGCTAACCATGGCTACACCTTC	CASRPGAALANHGYTF
TRBD2	TRBV30	NA	TRBJ2-1	TGTGCCTGGAGTGTAGGGACTAGCGATGAGCAGTTCTTC	CAWSVGTSDEQFF
NA	TRBV6-1	NA	TRBJ1-4	TGTGCCAGCAGTGAAAGTGGTTGGGGGGTTGGTGAAAAACTGTTTTTT	CASSESGWGVGEKLFF
NA	TRBV9	NA	TRBJ1-3	TGTGCCAGCAGCATCAGCGGTGTCAGTGGAAACACCATATATTTT	CASSISGVSGNTIYF
TRBD2	TRBV14	NA	TRBJ2-3	TGTGCCAGCAGCCCCCCGTATAGCGGGGGCCCAGATACGCAGTATTTT	CASSPPYSGGPDTQYF
NA	TRBV9	NA	TRBJ1-1	TGTGCCAGCAGCGTGGGGGCGGTGAACACTGAAGCTTTCTTT	CASSVGAVNTEAFF
NA	TRBV4-1	NA	TRBJ2-1	TGCGCCAGCAGCCAAGCGTCGTCAGGTTCCTACAATGAGCAGTTCTTC	CASSQASSGSYNEQFF
NA	TRBV5-6	NA	TRBJ1-3	TGTGCCAGCAGCCAGGGGGGAAACACCATATATTTT	CASSQGGNTIYF
NA	TRBV11-2	NA	TRBJ2-7	TGTGCCAGCAGCTGGACCTATTCCAGGGGTAATGCGATCTACGAGCAGTACTTC	CASSWTYSRGNAIYEQYF
NA	TRBV19	NA	TRBJ2-1	TGTGCCAGTAGTATAAGTCTAGTCGGCAATGAGCAGTTCTTC	CASSISLVGNEQFF
NA	TRBV14	NA	TRBJ1-3	TGTGCCAGCAGCCAACCGTCTGGAAACACCATATATTTT	CASSQPSGNTIYF
NA	TRBV7-9	NA	TRBJ2-3	TGTGCCAGCAGCTTTGGGACTAGCACAGATACGCAGTATTTT	CASSFGTSTDTQYF
TRBD1	TRBV19	NA	TRBJ1-4	TGTGCCAGTACCTATGGGACAGGGGGTAATGAAAAACTGTTTTTT	CASTYGTGGNEKLFF
NA	TRBV4-1	NA	TRBJ1-1	TGCGCCAGCAGCCTTGGGGGGAGACAGTCCATGAACACTGAAGCTTTCTTT	CASSLGGRQSMNTEAFF